A single sample gave rise to the 30 T cell receptor beta chains below, sequenced in a study of T-cell reconstitution after alpha-beta-depleted transplantation in children. Unique molecular identifiers featured in how the TCRbeta library was prepared. TCRdb re-analysed the PCR reads in MiXCR, keeping a single row per CDR3 protein. The sample shows 65,000 to 90,000 distinct CDR3 sequences, roughly a tenth of them seen only once. The specimen was PBMCs, collected before TCRalphabeta/CD19-depleted stem cell transplant. Every receptor here comes from a boy between 10 and 17 years old with acute myeloid leukemia, due to receive a stem cell transplant.

The J gene is TRBJ2-7, the V gene TRBV7-9; a weak D match, TRBD1 (6 bases). The CDR3 spans 13 residues. Per germline, CDR1 SEHNR and CDR2 FQNEAQ (reference sequence). Trimming took 5 bases from V and 5 from J, leaving 13 bases between them. The DNA of the CDR3 is TGTGCCAGCAGCAAAAAGACAGGAGACGAGCAGTACGTC. Translating it yields CASSKKTGDEQYV.

This clonotype has a count of ten or more. The rearrangement uses TRBV20-1 and TRBJ1-5; D is possibly TRBD1 (6 bases). Germline V gives CDR1 DFQATT, CDR2 SNEGSKA (reference sequence). Trimming shortened V by 1 base and J by 7 bases, and 23 bases separated the two germline ends. The CDR3 is made up of 17 amino acids. CDR3 protein: CSARGGQAGGRGQPQHF. CDR3 coding DNA: TGCAGTGCTAGAGGGGGACAAGCCGGAGGTCGAGGGCAGCCCCAGCATTTT.

Ten or more counts support this clonotype. This chain links TRBV12-3 or TRBV12-4 with TRBJ2-5; the D is unclear. CDR3 length: 14 residues. V lost 3 bases and J lost 0, with 8 bases in between. CDR3 coding DNA: TGTGCCAGCAGTTTCAACCCTAACCAAGAGACCCAGTACTTC. The encoded protein is CASSFNPNQETQYF.

At least ten counts were recorded for this clonotype. J is TRBJ2-5 and V is TRBV10-3, with 10 nucleotides matching TRBD2. V was clipped by 5 bases and J by 2 bases; unmatched bases: 2. Germline CDR1 and CDR2: ENHRY and SYGVKD. This CDR3 contains 14 residues. The CDR3 loop is CAISRAGGQETQYF. In DNA, the CDR3 is TGTGCCATCAGTAGAGCGGGAGGGCAAGAGACCCAGTACTTC.

This clonotype was recorded many times. The chain joins TRBV20-1 to TRBJ1-4; perhaps TRBD1 as D (6 bases). Between the trimmed V and J ends, which lost 6 bases and 3 bases, there was a span of 11 bases. Germline V gene sequence: CDR1 DFQATT, CDR2 SNEGSKA (reference sequence). The CDR3 sequence is 13 residues long. The chain's CDR3 is CSAAGASNEKLFF. The CDR3 nucleotides read TGCAGTGCAGCAGGGGCGTCTAATGAAAAACTGTTTTTT.

There are many counts of this clonotype. The gene calls are TRBV11-3 and TRBJ2-7, with TRBD2 identical over 11 bases. V shed 0 bases, J shed 3 bases, and the junction held 7 bases outside the gene matches. The germline V gene has CDR1 SGHNT and CDR2 YENEEA. The CDR3 contains 17 residues. The CDR3 nucleotides are TGTGCCAGCAGCTTAGATGGTCGACTAGCGGGAAGCTACGAGCAGTACTTC. As protein: CASSLDGRLAGSYEQYF. The full variable domain, in which reference TRBV11-3 and TRBJ2-7 provide the parts outside the CDR3, is EAGVVQSPRYKIIEKKQPVAFWCNPISGHNTLYWYLQNLGQGPELLIRYENEEAVDDSQLPKDRFSAERLKGVDSTLKIQPAELGDSAVYLCASSLDGRLAGSYEQYFGPGTRLTVT.

The rearrangement links TRBV12-5 to TRBJ2-2; D perhaps matches TRBD1 (5 bases). V lost 4 bases, J lost 4 bases, and 7 bases lay in between. The CDR3 spans 13 residues. CDR1 is LGHNT and CDR2 is FRNRAP in the germline V gene. CDR3 sequence: CASGSRATGELFF. As DNA, the CDR3 is TGTGCTAGTGGTTCCAGGGCCACCGGGGAGCTGTTTTTT.

The V gene is TRBV7-3, the J gene TRBJ2-1, with D unresolved. V was shortened by 4 bases and J by 5 bases, with 18 bases between the two germline ends. Germline V gives CDR1 SGHTA, CDR2 FQGTGA. The CDR3 covers 16 residues. CDR3 residues: CASSSPPETANNEQFF. The CDR3 coding sequence is TGTGCCAGCAGCTCTCCTCCTGAGACTGCCAACAATGAGCAGTTCTTC.

This clonotype was counted ten times or more. The J gene is TRBJ2-5, the V gene TRBV9, with 9 bases matching TRBD2. The CDR3 is 16 residues long. Germline loops: CDR1 SGDLS, CDR2 YYNGEE. Losses at the gene ends were 3 bases for V and 5 bases for J; bases not matched to a gene: 11. The CDR3 DNA reads TGTGCCAGCAGCGCGGGACAAGCGGGAGGCCAGGAGACCCAGTACTTC. The encoded protein is CASSAGQAGGQETQYF.

The sample holds many counts of this clonotype. CDR3 in amino acids: CASSLDRNTEAFF. CDR3 DNA: TGTGCCAGCAGTCTGGACCGGAACACTGAAGCTTTCTTT. The V gene is TRBV6-6, the J gene TRBJ1-1, with unresolved D. Per the germline V gene, CDR1 is MNHNY and CDR2 is SVGAGI (reference sequence). The CDR3 length is 13 residues. The V end was cut by 5 bases, the J end by 1 base, with 8 bases between.

This clonotype was recorded at least ten times. V gene TRBV18 combines with J gene TRBJ2-5, with 7 bases lining up with TRBD2. Per germline, CDR1 KGHSH and CDR2 LQKENI. V was pared by 2 bases and J by 3 bases, with 0 bases of the junction left unmatched. The CDR3 has 13 residues. The CDR3 reads CASSPGLEETQYF. The CDR3 bases are TGTGCCAGCTCACCAGGACTAGAAGAGACCCAGTACTTC.

The table lists this clonotype with a few counts. The chain joins TRBV6-2 or TRBV6-3 to TRBJ1-1; 8 bases are shared with TRBD1. The length of the CDR3 is 15 residues. In germline, CDR1 is MNHEY, CDR2 SVGEGT. Trimming took 5 bases from V and 7 from J; bases not matched to a gene: 12. DNA of the CDR3: TGTGCCAGCAGTCAGAGAACAGACAGGGGAGGTGAAGCTTTCTTT. It translates to CASSQRTDRGGEAFF.

This clonotype was counted at least ten times. The rearrangement links TRBV24-1 to TRBJ2-3, with 12 bases fitting TRBD2. V lost 4 bases, J lost 1 base, and 8 bases stayed unmatched. Germline CDR1 reads KGHDR; CDR2 reads SFDVKD. This CDR3 has 18 residues. The CDR3 bases are TGTGCCACCAGTGACAATAAGCGACTAGCGGGAGGCACAGATACGCAGTATTTT. This gives the protein CATSDNKRLAGGTDTQYF.

This clonotype was seen ten or more times. The chain links TRBV7-9 to TRBJ2-1, with D unresolved. Germline V gene data show CDR1 as SEHNR and CDR2 as FQNEAQ (reference sequence). V lost 0 bases to trimming and J lost 9 bases, with 6 bases between them. The CDR3 is 12 residues long. In nucleotides, the CDR3 is TGTGCCAGCAGCTTAGCGATACGTGAGCAGTTCTTC. The encoded protein is CASSLAIREQFF.

Many counts were recorded for this clonotype. The gene calls are TRBV10-3 and TRBJ1-1, with 8 bases lining up with TRBD1. The CDR3 sequence is 16 residues long. J lost 0 bases, V lost 6 bases, and 9 bases had no gene match. The germline V gene has CDR1 ENHRY and CDR2 SYGVKD. In nucleotides, the CDR3 is TGTGCCATCAGGCAGTATAGGGGACAGGTGAACACTGAAGCTTTCTTT. This translates into CAIRQYRGQVNTEAFF.

This clonotype was observed many times. The rearrangement uses TRBV5-1 and TRBJ1-1, with no clear D. Germline V gene sequence: CDR1 SGHRS, CDR2 YFSETQ. CDR3 size: 14 residues. Trimming cost V 0 bases and J 0 bases, with 6 bases left between them. This CDR3 is CASSLGSLNTEAFF. CDR3 DNA: TGCGCCAGCAGCTTGGGCAGCCTGAACACTGAAGCTTTCTTT.

Many counts were recorded for this clonotype. This chain connects TRBV7-9 to TRBJ2-2; 7 bases map to TRBD1. Trimming cost V 5 bases and J 6 bases; bases outside gene matches: 9. CDR1 SEHNR and CDR2 FQNEAQ come from the germline V gene (reference sequence). CDR3 size: 15 residues. The CDR3 region is CASSLGQVLPGELFF. The CDR3 bases are TGTGCCAGCAGCCTAGGACAGGTGCTGCCCGGGGAGCTGTTTTTT.

The table lists this clonotype with many counts. The gene calls are TRBV9 and TRBJ1-2; the D gene is possibly TRBD1 (6 bases). This CDR3 region has 16 residues. Deletions cut 0 bases from V and 3 bases from J, with 15 bases between. Germline V lookup: CDR1 SGDLS, CDR2 YYNGEE. The CDR3 sequence: CASSVEAGANHYGYTF. Written as DNA, the CDR3 is TGTGCCAGCAGCGTAGAAGCAGGGGCCAACCACTATGGCTACACCTTC.

This chain links TRBV7-9 with TRBJ2-3; the D is unclear. Trimming took off 7 bases at V and 2 bases at J, with 1 base between the two ends. Per germline, CDR1 SEHNR and CDR2 FQNEAQ (reference sequence). The CDR3 is 10 amino acids. For the CDR3, the DNA is TGTGCCAGCAACACAGATACGCAGTATTTT. This translates into CASNTDTQYF.

At least ten counts were recorded for this clonotype. This chain links TRBV5-1 with TRBJ2-7; weak D call: TRBD1 (5 bases). This CDR3 has 13 residues. The germline V gene has CDR1 SGHRS and CDR2 YFSETQ. This CDR3 reads CASSLARVYEQYV. The CDR3 DNA reads TGCGCCAGCAGCTTGGCCAGGGTCTACGAGCAGTACGTT.

Concerning this clonotype itself: Given a much more abundant clone one base away, this may be a read error. This chain uses TRBV20-1 with TRBJ2-4; TRBD1 agrees at 7 bases. The CDR3 consists of 18 residues. The germline V gene encodes CDR1 DFQATT and CDR2 SNEGSKA (reference sequence). CDR3 sequence (DNA): TGCTGTGCTAGAATTGGGACAGATACTATACTAGCCAAAAACATTCAGTACTTC. Its protein product is CCARIGTDTILAKNIQYF.

This clonotype was counted many times. The V and J genes are TRBV20-1 and TRBJ2-3; 7 nucleotides match TRBD2. Germline CDR1 is DFQATT and CDR2 is SNEGSKA (reference sequence). J was trimmed by 6 bases and V by 0 bases; bases with no gene match: 15. The CDR3 is 17 residues long. CDR3 loop: CSARDPRGSKGRDTQYF. The CDR3, as DNA: TGCAGTGCTAGAGACCCACGCGGGAGTAAGGGTCGGGATACGCAGTATTTT.

The sample holds many counts of this clonotype. The CDR3 coding sequence is TGTGCCAGCAGTTTCGACAAGCCCTACGAGCAGTACTTC. It is translated as CASSFDKPYEQYF. The rearrangement links TRBV6-6 to TRBJ2-7; D is ambiguous. The CDR3 is 13 amino acids. V lost 4 bases, J lost 2 bases, and 9 bases lay in between. Germline assignment: CDR1 MNHNY and CDR2 SVGAGI (reference sequence).

This clonotype was detected many times. The chain couples TRBV9 to TRBJ2-3, with 7 bases identical to TRBD2. This CDR3 has 17 amino acids. The V gene end was trimmed by 4 bases and the J gene end by 2 bases; junction bases not matched to a gene: 13. Per germline, CDR1 SGDLS and CDR2 YYNGEE. This chain's CDR3 is CASSPLGVAGATDTQYF. CDR3 bases: TGTGCCAGCAGCCCCCTAGGTGTAGCGGGCGCCACAGATACGCAGTATTTT. Full variable domain (missing parts from reference TRBV9 and TRBJ2-3): DSGVTQTPKHLITATGQRVTLRCSPRSGDLSVYWYQQSLDQGLQFLIQYYNGEERAKGNILERFSAQQFPDLHSELNLSSLELGDSALYFCASSPLGVAGATDTQYFGPGTRLTVL.

This clonotype has ten or more counts. This chain joins TRBV5-6 and TRBJ2-7; no firm D call. V was trimmed by 0 bases and J by 0 bases, leaving 7 bases between them. Germline V gene data show CDR1 as SGHDT and CDR2 as YYEEEE. This CDR3 region has 14 residues. Here the CDR3 reads CASSLGTHSYEQYF. For the CDR3, the DNA is TGTGCCAGCAGCTTGGGTACGCACTCCTACGAGCAGTACTTC.

This clonotype was detected many times. The chain couples TRBV29-1 to TRBJ2-3; 11 bases fit TRBD2. Germline lookup yields CDR1 SQVTM and CDR2 ANQGSEA. The CDR3 contains 14 residues. V lost 5 bases to trimming and J lost 2 bases; unmatched junction nucleotides: 3. Here the CDR3 reads CSVLAGGTTDTQYF. The DNA of the CDR3 is TGCAGCGTTCTAGCGGGAGGCACCACAGATACGCAGTATTTT.

The V call is TRBV6-1, the J call TRBJ2-7; D gene unclear. V gave up 7 bases and J gave up 4 bases, with 14 bases separating them. Germline-derived CDR1 and CDR2 are MNHNS and SASEGT. The CDR3 covers 13 residues. CDR3 nucleotides: TGTGCCAGCACCAAACTTTACCCTTACGAGCAGTACTTC. Translating gives CASTKLYPYEQYF.

This clonotype was seen repeatedly, ten times or more. The genes are TRBV15 and TRBJ2-7, with 10 nucleotides matching TRBD2. J gave up 3 bases and V 1 base, and 6 bases lay outside the gene matches. CDR1 is LNHNV, CDR2 YYDKDF, per germline (reference sequence). There are 16 residues in the CDR3. CDR3 nucleotides: TGTGCCACCAGCAGAGCAACTAGCGGGGCCCTCTACGAGCAGTACTTC. This encodes CATSRATSGALYEQYF.

This clonotype was seen a handful of times. The V and J genes are TRBV12-3 or TRBV12-4 and TRBJ2-7, with D tentatively TRBD2 (6 bases). Trimming left V 1 base short and J 0 bases short, with 16 bases between. The CDR3 runs to 17 residues. The CDR3, as DNA: TGTGCCAGCAGTTTAGGTCCAGGCGGGACGAGCTCCTACGAGCAGTACTTC. It translates to CASSLGPGGTSSYEQYF.

This clonotype is deemed medium-sized. The chain employs TRBV4-2 and TRBJ1-6, with D maybe TRBD1 (6 bases). V lost 0 bases, J lost 10 bases, and 13 bases lay in between. The CDR3 totals 15 residues. Germline CDR1 reads LGHNA; CDR2 reads YNFKEQ. The CDR3 protein is CASSQDPGERSPLHF. CDR3 coding DNA: TGTGCCAGCAGCCAAGACCCAGGGGAAAGGTCACCCCTCCACTTT.